This T cell receptor (beta chain) was captured in a study of early T cells in non-severe SARS-CoV-2 infection. Regarding the study as a whole: VDJdb matching, biased toward anti-spike CD8 responses, missed private and CD4 specificities.

TCRdb processed the 5' RACE reads anew with MiXCR; each CDR3 protein has one entry. The sample lists about 81,000 distinct CDR3 sequences, around 5.6% seen once, with roughly 7.8% in the top ten. V was cut by 6 bases and J by 8 bases, with 8 bases left in between. The germline V gene has CDR1 ENHRY and CDR2 SYGVKD. CDR3 length: 11 residues. This clonotype occurred a few times. The target antigen is unknown. The TCR was taken from an adult who was a healthcare worker with PCR-confirmed SARS-CoV-2 infection or an uninfected control (not recorded which). The source material was whole blood. The J gene is TRBJ2-1, the V gene TRBV10-3; D is unresolved. The CDR3 reads CAISAADEQFF. In DNA, the CDR3 is TGTGCCATCAGCGCGGCGGATGAGCAGTTCTTC.